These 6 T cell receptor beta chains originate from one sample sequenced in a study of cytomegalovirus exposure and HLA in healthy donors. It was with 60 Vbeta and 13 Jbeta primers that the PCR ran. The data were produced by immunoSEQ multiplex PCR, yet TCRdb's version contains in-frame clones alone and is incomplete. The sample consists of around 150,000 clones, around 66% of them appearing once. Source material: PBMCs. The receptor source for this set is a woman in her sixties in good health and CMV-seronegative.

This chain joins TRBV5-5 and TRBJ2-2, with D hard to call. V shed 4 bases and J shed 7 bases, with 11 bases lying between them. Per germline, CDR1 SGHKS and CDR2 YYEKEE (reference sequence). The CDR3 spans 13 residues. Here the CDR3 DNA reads TGTGCCAGCAGCCGACTGACGGTCGGGGAGCTGTTTTTT. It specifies CASSRLTVGELFF.

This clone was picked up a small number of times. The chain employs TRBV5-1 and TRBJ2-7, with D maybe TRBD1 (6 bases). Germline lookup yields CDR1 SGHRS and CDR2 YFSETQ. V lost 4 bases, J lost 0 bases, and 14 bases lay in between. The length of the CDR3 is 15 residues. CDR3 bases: TGCGCCAGCAGCGAATTGGACAGCTCCTCCTACGAGCAGTACTTC. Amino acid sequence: CASSELDSSSYEQYF.

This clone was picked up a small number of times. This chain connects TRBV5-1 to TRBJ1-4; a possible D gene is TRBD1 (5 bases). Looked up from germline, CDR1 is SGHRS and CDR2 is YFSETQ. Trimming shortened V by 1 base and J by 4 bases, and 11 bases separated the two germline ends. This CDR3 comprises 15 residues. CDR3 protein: CASSLRAGINEKLFF. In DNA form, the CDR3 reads TGCGCCAGCAGCTTGCGGGCAGGGATTAATGAAAAACTGTTTTTT.

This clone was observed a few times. CDR3 nucleotide sequence: TGTGCCAGCTCACGAGGGGACAGCTCCTACGAGCAGTACTTC. Its translation: CASSRGDSSYEQYF. The gene calls are TRBV18 and TRBJ2-7; TRBD1 matches at 7 bases. Per the germline V gene, CDR1 is KGHSH and CDR2 is LQKENI. Germline trimming cut 4 bases from V and 0 bases from J; bases unmatched to any gene: 3. The CDR3 sequence is 14 residues long.

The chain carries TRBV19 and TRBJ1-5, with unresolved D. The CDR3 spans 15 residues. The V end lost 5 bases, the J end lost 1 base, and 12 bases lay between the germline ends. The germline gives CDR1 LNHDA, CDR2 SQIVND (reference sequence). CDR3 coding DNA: TGTGCCAGTAGTTACGTACTTTCAAGCAATCAGCCCCAGCATTTT. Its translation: CASSYVLSSNQPQHF.

CDR3 sequence (DNA): TGTGCCAGCAGCCCCGGGGGGGCCTTTGATGAAAAACTGTTTTTT. It is translated as CASSPGGAFDEKLFF. The rearrangement uses TRBV7-9 and TRBJ1-4; TRBD1 might be the D (6 bases). This CDR3 spans 15 amino acids. The germline V gene has CDR1 SEHNR and CDR2 FQNEAQ (reference sequence). V lost 5 bases to trimming and J lost 6 bases, with 16 bases between them.